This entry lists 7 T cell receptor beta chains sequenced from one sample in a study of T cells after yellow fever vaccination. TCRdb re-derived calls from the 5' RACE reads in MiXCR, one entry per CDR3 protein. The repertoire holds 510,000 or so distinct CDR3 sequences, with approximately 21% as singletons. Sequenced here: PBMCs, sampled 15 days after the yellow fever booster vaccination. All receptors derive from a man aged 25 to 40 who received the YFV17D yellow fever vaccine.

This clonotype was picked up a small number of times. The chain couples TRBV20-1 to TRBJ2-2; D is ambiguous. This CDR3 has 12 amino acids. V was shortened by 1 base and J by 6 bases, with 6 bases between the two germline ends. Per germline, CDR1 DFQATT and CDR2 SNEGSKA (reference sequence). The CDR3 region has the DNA TGCAGTGCTAGAGGTCTTTCCGGGGAGCTGTTTTTT. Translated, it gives CSARGLSGELFF.

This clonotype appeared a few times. In nucleotides, the CDR3 is TGTGCCAGCAGCTTGGCCATTTATAGGGGGGGGTCCTACAATGAGCAGTTCTTC. As protein: CASSLAIYRGGSYNEQFF. V is TRBV5-6 and J is TRBJ2-1; TRBD2 might be the D (7 bases). V lost 0 bases to trimming and J lost 1 base, with 17 bases between them. This CDR3 spans 18 amino acids. From germline, CDR1 is SGHDT and CDR2 YYEEEE.

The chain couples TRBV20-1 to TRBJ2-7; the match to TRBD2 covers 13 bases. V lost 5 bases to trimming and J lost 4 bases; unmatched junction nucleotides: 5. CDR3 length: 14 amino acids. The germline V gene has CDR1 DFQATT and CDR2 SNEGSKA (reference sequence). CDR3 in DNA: TGCAGTGCTTTGACTAGCGGGAGGAGTTACGAGCAGTACTTC. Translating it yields CSALTSGRSYEQYF.

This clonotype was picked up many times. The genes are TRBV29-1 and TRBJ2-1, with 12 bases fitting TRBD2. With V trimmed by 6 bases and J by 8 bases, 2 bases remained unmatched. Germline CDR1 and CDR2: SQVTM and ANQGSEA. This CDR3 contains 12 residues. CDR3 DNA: TGCAGCGTGCGACTAGCGGGAGATGAGCAGTTCTTC. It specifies CSVRLAGDEQFF.

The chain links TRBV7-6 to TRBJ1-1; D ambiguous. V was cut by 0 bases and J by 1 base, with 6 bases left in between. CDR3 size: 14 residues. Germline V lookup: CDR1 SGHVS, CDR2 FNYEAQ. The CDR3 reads CASSLAHGNTEAFF. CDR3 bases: TGTGCCAGCAGCTTAGCGCACGGGAACACTGAAGCTTTCTTT.

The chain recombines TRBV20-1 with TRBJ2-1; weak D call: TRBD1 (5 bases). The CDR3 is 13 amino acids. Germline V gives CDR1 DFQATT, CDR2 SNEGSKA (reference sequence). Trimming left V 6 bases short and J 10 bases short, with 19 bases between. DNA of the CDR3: TGCAGTGCCTTCTCTATCTTACCAGGGGAGCAGTTCTTC. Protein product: CSAFSILPGEQFF.

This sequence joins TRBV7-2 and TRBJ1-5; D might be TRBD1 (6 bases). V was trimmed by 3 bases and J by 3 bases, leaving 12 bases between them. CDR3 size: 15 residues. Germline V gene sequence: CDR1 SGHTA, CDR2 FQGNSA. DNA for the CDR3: TGTGCCAGCAGCTTGGGAGGACAGCTCAATCAGCCCCAGCATTTT. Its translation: CASSLGGQLNQPQHF.